This T cell receptor (beta chain) was found in a study of blood T cell repertoires in COVID-19. Sequencing was performed with immunoSEQ multiplex PCR; in TCRdb, only in-frame clones are kept and a portion is missing. The sample carries about 44,000 clones, over 65% recorded once. This clone appeared a few times. Sequenced sample: peripheral blood. The sequence derives from a man older than 75 with acute or convalescent COVID-19.

CDR3 in amino acids: CASSPTGDTEAFF. In DNA form, the CDR3 reads TGTGCCAGCTCACCTACAGGGGACACTGAAGCTTTCTTT. The V call is TRBV18, the J call TRBJ1-1; the match to TRBD1 covers 7 bases. V shed 3 bases, J shed 3 bases, and the junction held 1 base outside the gene matches. Germline loops: CDR1 KGHSH, CDR2 LQKENI. The CDR3 totals 13 residues.